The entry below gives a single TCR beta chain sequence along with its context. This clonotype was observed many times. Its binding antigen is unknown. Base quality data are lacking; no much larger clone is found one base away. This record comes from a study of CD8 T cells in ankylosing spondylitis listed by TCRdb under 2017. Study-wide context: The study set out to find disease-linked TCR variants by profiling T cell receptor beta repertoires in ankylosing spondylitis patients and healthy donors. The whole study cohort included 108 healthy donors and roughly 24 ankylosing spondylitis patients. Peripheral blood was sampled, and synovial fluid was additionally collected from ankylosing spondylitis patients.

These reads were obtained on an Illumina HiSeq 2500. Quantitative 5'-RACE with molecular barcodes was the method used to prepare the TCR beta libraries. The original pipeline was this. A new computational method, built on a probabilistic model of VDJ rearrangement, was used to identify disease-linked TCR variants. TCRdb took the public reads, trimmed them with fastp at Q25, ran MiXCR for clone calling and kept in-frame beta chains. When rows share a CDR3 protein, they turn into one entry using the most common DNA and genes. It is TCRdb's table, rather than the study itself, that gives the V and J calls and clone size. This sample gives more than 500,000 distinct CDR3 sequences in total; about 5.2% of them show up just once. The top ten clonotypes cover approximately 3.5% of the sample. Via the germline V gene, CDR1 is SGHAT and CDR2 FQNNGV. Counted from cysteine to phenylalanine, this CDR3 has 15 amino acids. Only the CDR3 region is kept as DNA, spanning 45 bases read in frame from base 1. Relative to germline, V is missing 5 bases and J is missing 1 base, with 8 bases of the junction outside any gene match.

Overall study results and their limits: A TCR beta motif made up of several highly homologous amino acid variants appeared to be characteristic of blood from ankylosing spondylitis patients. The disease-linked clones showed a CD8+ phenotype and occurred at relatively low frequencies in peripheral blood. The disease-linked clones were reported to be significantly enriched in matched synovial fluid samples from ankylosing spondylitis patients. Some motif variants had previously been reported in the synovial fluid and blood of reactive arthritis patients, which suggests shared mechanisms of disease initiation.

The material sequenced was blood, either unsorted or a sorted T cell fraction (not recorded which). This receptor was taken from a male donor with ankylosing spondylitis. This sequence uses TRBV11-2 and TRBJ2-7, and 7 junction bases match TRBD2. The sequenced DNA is TGTGCCAGCAGCCCTGTGCGGGAGCGGTCCTACGAGCAGTACTTC. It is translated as CASSPVRERSYEQYF.